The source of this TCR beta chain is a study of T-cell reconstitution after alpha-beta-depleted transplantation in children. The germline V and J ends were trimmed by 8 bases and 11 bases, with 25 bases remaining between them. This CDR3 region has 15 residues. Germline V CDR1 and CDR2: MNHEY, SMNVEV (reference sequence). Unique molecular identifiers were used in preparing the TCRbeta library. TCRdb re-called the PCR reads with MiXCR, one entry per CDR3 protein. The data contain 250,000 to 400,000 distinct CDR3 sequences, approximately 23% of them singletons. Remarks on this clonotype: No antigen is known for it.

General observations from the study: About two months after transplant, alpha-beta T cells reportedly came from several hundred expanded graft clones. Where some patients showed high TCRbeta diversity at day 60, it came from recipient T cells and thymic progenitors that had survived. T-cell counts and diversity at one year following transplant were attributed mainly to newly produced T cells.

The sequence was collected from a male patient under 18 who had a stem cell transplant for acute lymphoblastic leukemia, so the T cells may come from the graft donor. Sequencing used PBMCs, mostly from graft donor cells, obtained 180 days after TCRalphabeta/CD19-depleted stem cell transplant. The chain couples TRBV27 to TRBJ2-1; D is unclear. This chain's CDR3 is CASGIAVTPTMKQFF. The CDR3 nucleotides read TGTGCCAGCGGTATAGCTGTTACCCCTACAATGAAGCAGTTCTTC.